The clone carrying this T cell receptor (beta chain) has a count of ten or more. This record comes from a study of blood T cells in healthy people across ages. This CDR3 contains 14 residues. The germline V gene has CDR1 MGHRA and CDR2 YSYEKL. V shed 3 bases and J 9 bases; nucleotides not matched to a gene: 5. Together with a sample-barcoded 5' primer, a J-beta primer mix was included in a second PCR lasting roughly 6 to 12 cycles. MiXCR, run by TCRdb on the 5' RACE reads, gives a single entry per CDR3 protein. The sample records about 780,000 distinct CDR3 sequences, 20% to 30% being singletons. Per sample, a minimum of 6.5 million PBMCs were isolated. The data were also submitted as part of a second study, on T cells of mothers and their children. From that study: The study recruited a few healthy Caucasian mothers and their six children as donors.

The chain employs TRBV4-1 and TRBJ2-4; 10 bases are a match to TRBD1. The sequenced sample was blood. The sequence derives from a boy between 10 and 17 years old in good health. This CDR3 reads CASSQGQGTGIQYF. DNA for the CDR3: TGCGCCAGCAGCCAGGGACAGGGGACGGGCATTCAGTACTTC.